The source of this T cell receptor (beta chain) is a study of T cell responses to AZD1222 COVID-19 vaccine. The study's findings and limits: Just 5 to 7 AZD1222 recipients were seropositive at baseline. Spike as a whole was targeted by vaccine-associated CD4 TCRs, dominant at 160-218 and 743-854.

Sequencing used immunoSEQ multiplex PCR; TCRdb keeps in-frame clones, though not all of them. The top ten clones hold about 1.9% of a sample with 130,000 to 150,000 clones, roughly 91% of them seen once. Notes on this clone: Its matching antigen is unknown.

V lost 2 bases, J lost 0 bases, and 11 bases lay in between. CDR3 length equals 16 residues. The V gene's germline CDR1 is MNHNY and CDR2 SVGAGI (reference sequence). Specimen: peripheral blood, collected on day 0 of AZD1222 vaccination. The sequence was collected from an adult in good health. The J gene is TRBJ1-5, the V gene TRBV6-6; the D gene is possibly TRBD1 (5 bases). The CDR3 sequence: CASSYGAGVSNQPQHF. The CDR3 nucleotides read TGTGCCAGCAGTTACGGGGCAGGAGTTAGCAATCAGCCCCAGCATTTT.